This T cell receptor (beta chain) was documented in a study of a mutant IDH1 vaccine in newly diagnosed glioma. Whole-study results and caveats: Vaccination elicited immune responses in approximately 93% of patients.

Produced via immunoSEQ multiplex PCR; TCRdb's table is partial and in-frame only. The profile shows tens of thousands of clones, roughly 83% of them singletons. The germline V gene encodes CDR1 SGHRS and CDR2 YFSETQ. CDR3 length: 17 residues. After removal of 4 bases from V and 2 bases from J, the junction contained 5 bases not matched to a gene. The time point here: week 35, safety follow-up. The vaccine gave 300 ug of a 20-mer mutant IDH1 peptide subcutaneously per dose. As regards this clone: Its antigen is as yet unknown.

The material sequenced was PBMCs, taken from a glioma patient whose treatment included an IDH1 peptide vaccine. V usage is TRBV5-1 and J usage is TRBJ2-5; 16 positions agree with TRBD2. This receptor was taken from a woman aged 45-60 years with glioma. DNA of the CDR3: TGCGCCAGCAGCCCGGGACTAGCGGGGGGGCCTCAAGAGACCCAGTACTTC. It codes for CASSPGLAGGPQETQYF.